This TCR beta chain was sequenced during a study of blood T cell repertoires in COVID-19. CDR1 is MNHEY, CDR2 SVGAGI, per germline. After removal of 9 bases from V and 5 bases from J, the junction contained 5 bases not matched to a gene. The CDR3 length is 13 residues. This table comes from immunoSEQ multiplex PCR, and its TCRdb copy is limited to in-frame clones, with some not included. The sample contains around 340,000 clones, approximately 89% of which appear only once. The origin of this receptor is a woman aged 60-75 years with COVID-19, enrolled during active disease. This chain links TRBV6-5 with TRBJ1-1; 11 bases match TRBD1. Sequenced input: peripheral blood. The CDR3 nucleotides read TGTGCCAGTAAGGGACAGGGGGGAACTGAAGCTTTCTTT. Protein sequence: CASKGQGGTEAFF.